The present T cell receptor (beta chain) was sequenced within a study of blood T cell repertoires in COVID-19. Here immunoSEQ multiplex PCR was the method, and the copy in TCRdb shows in-frame clones only, minus some. The sample lists tens of thousands of clones, over 75% occurring once. Germline CDR1 is SGHRS and CDR2 is YFSETQ. CDR3 length: 13 residues. V was clipped by 6 bases and J by 4 bases, with 11 bases between them. This clonotype was sampled from a woman aged 55-69 years with COVID-19, enrolled during active disease. The chain uses TRBV5-1 and TRBJ2-1; TRBD1 might be the D (6 bases). Source material: peripheral blood. This chain's CDR3 is CASTLDSYNEQFF. The CDR3 nucleotides are TGCGCCAGCACCCTGGACAGTTACAATGAGCAGTTCTTC.